This paragraph reports one T cell receptor (beta chain). Antigen specificity is unknown. One junction end does not reproduce the germline sequence, and a read error may be involved. Authors' analysis steps: The study built a papillary thyroid cancer distant-metastasis classifier from CDR3 differences across clinicopathological groups. Using MiXCR, TCRdb reanalyzed the PCR reads. These V and J calls rely on TCRdb rather than the paper's analysis. The sample lists roughly 53,000 clones, 20% occurring once. Every patient underwent thyroid surgery untreated. This sample stems from a study of metastatic and nonmetastatic thyroid tumors. Looking at the study overall: Repertoire data that came from the blood and tumor or nodule tissue of malignant and benign thyroid patients were compared.

Study-level points and caveats: TCR beta diversity was reportedly significantly higher in malignant thyroid tumors than benign nodules, in blood and tumor.

Germline V gives CDR1 SGHRS, CDR2 YFSETQ. This CDR3 is 15 amino acids long. This chain joins TRBV5-1 and TRBJ1-2, with no clear D. This sequence originates from a female donor with papillary thyroid cancer or a benign thyroid nodule (not recorded which). Some clones in this sample may be carry-over from other donors' samples. The sequenced sample consisted of blood. CDR3 in amino acids: CACSFLWAGDYGYTF. For the CDR3, the DNA is TGCGCCTGCAGCTTCCTGTGGGCCGGGGACTATGGCTACACCTTC.